Sequencing of this T cell receptor beta chain was carried out in a study of T cells in Graves' hyperthyroidism and ophthalmopathy. Study-level results: Most expanded thyroid clonotypes above 0.001 also appeared in blood. Patients with ophthalmopathy were separated from those with stable hyperthyroidism by a 13 V-J model.

This CDR3 comprises 14 residues. Germline V gives CDR1 GTSNPN, CDR2 SVGIG (reference sequence). This clonotype was seen many times. No antigen is known for it. The investigators amplified TCR beta CDR3 regions from RNA transcripts. Initially, a first-round RT-PCR of the TCR CDR3 employed the HTBI primer set. From the multiplex PCR reads, TCRdb called clonotypes with MiXCR, one entry per CDR3 protein. This sample has 390,000 or so distinct CDR3 sequences; about 15% occur once, and the top ten carry about 13%. A patient was excluded if there was uncontrolled infection, other autoimmune disease, pregnancy or lactation.

Sample: blood. This TCR was recovered from a man between 18 and 35 years old with Graves' ophthalmopathy. The chain carries TRBV30 and TRBJ2-1, with D perhaps TRBD2 (6 bases). Here the CDR3 reads CVSTGGGSYNEQFF. The CDR3 DNA sequence: TGTGTCTCGACCGGGGGAGGCTCCTACAATGAGCAGTTCTTC.